The 30 T cell receptor beta chains in this list originate from one sample, sequenced in a study of blood T cells in healthy people across ages. A J-beta primer mix and a sample-barcoded 5' primer were used in a second PCR of roughly 6 to 11 cycles. From the 5' RACE reads, TCRdb called clonotypes with MiXCR, one entry per CDR3 protein. The repertoire holds around 1.5 million distinct CDR3 sequences, with approximately 59% as singletons. Sequencing used blood. All receptors derive from a man aged 18 to 29 in good health.

V gene TRBV15 combines with J gene TRBJ2-3, with D possibly being TRBD1 or TRBD2 (5 bases each). This CDR3 has 15 residues. From germline, CDR1 is LNHNV and CDR2 YYDKDF (reference sequence). V lost 3 bases, J lost 0 bases, and 10 bases lay in between. CDR3 residues: CATSRSRDSTDTQYF. Here the CDR3 DNA reads TGTGCCACCAGCAGGTCCCGGGACAGCACAGATACGCAGTATTTT.

V and J are TRBV11-2 and TRBJ2-7; TRBD1 aligns across 7 bases. Unmatched junction bases numbered 8, after V lost 4 bases and J lost 2 bases. The V gene's germline CDR1 is SGHAT and CDR2 FQNNGV. This CDR3 comprises 15 residues. The CDR3 reads CASSSASGTAYEQYF. CDR3 sequence (DNA): TGTGCCAGCAGCTCCGCCTCCGGGACAGCCTACGAGCAGTACTTC.

This clonotype was detected only once. The rearrangement uses TRBV4-1 and TRBJ2-1; D may correspond to TRBD1 or TRBD2 (5 bases each). The V and J ends lost 0 bases and 7 bases respectively, with 19 bases between them. CDR3 length equals 17 residues. Germline assignment: CDR1 MGHRA and CDR2 YSYEKL. In DNA form, the CDR3 reads TGCGCCAGCAGCCAAGAACTGGGACGCATAAGTACGAATGAGCAGTTCTTC. This encodes CASSQELGRISTNEQFF.

J is TRBJ2-3 and V is TRBV5-1, with 8 bases matching TRBD1. The CDR3 is made up of 18 amino acids. Germline V gene data show CDR1 as SGHRS and CDR2 as YFSETQ. V dropped 3 bases and J dropped 2; count of bases not matched to a gene: 14. CDR3 in amino acids: CASSYGTGPHVNTDTQYF. CDR3 in DNA: TGCGCCAGCAGCTACGGGACAGGCCCGCATGTGAACACAGATACGCAGTATTTT.

Notes on this clonotype: One junction end does not reproduce the germline sequence, and a read error may be involved. This sequence joins TRBV20-1 and TRBJ2-1; either TRBD1 or TRBD2 may supply D (6 bases each). Germline V gives CDR1 DFQATT, CDR2 SNEGSKA (reference sequence). This CDR3 spans 16 amino acids. In DNA, the CDR3 is TGCAGTGCTAGAGATCCTAGGACCCAGAGGGGGGATGAGCAGGTCTTC. This codes for CSARDPRTQRGDEQVF.

This clonotype showed up just a few times. CDR3 in DNA: TGTGCCAGCAGTGACCGTTCAGGGGCCTATGACAATGAGCAGTTCTTC. It is translated as CASSDRSGAYDNEQFF. V is TRBV6-2 or TRBV6-3 and J is TRBJ2-1; D is possibly TRBD1 (6 bases). V lost 5 bases and J 5 bases, leaving 19 bases between the germline ends. The CDR3 length is 16 residues. CDR1 MNHEY and CDR2 SVGEGT come from the germline V gene.

This clonotype was seen only a few times. The chain joins TRBV4-1 to TRBJ1-6, with 9 bases lining up with TRBD1. The CDR3 has 17 residues. Germline V gene lookup returns CDR1 MGHRA and CDR2 YSYEKL. V shed 4 bases, J shed 7 bases, and the junction held 11 bases outside the gene matches. This CDR3 reads CASSLNPGTGRNSPLHF. Here the CDR3 DNA reads TGCGCCAGCAGCCTGAACCCCGGGACAGGGAGGAATTCACCCCTCCACTTT.

This clonotype was observed a handful of times. The chain has TRBV20-1 and TRBJ1-2, with 7 bases lining up with TRBD1. The CDR3 length is 14 residues. The germline gives CDR1 DFQATT, CDR2 SNEGSKA (reference sequence). V lost 2 bases, J lost 7 bases, and 10 bases stayed unmatched. This CDR3 reads CSARPLEGAAGYTF. In DNA, the CDR3 is TGCAGTGCTAGACCTTTGGAGGGGGCGGCTGGCTACACCTTC.

This clonotype was seen once. The chain has TRBV20-1 and TRBJ1-6; weak D call: TRBD1 (6 bases). The CDR3 spans 13 residues. The germline gives CDR1 DFQATT, CDR2 SNEGSKA (reference sequence). The CDR3 DNA reads TGCAGCGCCACGGACAGCAATAATTCACCCCTCCACTTT. It yields the protein CSATDSNNSPLHF.

This chain connects TRBV4-3 to TRBJ1-5; D unresolved. CDR3 length equals 16 residues. V gave up 0 bases and J gave up 2 bases, with 11 bases separating them. From germline, CDR1 is LGHNA and CDR2 YSLEER. Written as DNA, the CDR3 is TGCGCCAGCAGCCAAGATGGAAGGAATGGCAATCAGCCCCAGCATTTT. Encoded protein: CASSQDGRNGNQPQHF.

This clonotype was counted only a few times. The chain combines TRBV20-1 with TRBJ2-7; D tentatively fits TRBD1 or TRBD2 (5 bases each). The CDR3 has 14 residues. V was shortened by 5 bases and J by 0 bases, with 14 bases between the two germline ends. The germline V gene encodes CDR1 DFQATT and CDR2 SNEGSKA (reference sequence). CDR3 in amino acids: CSAFRDPDSYEQYF. Written as DNA, the CDR3 is TGCAGTGCTTTCCGGGACCCCGACTCCTACGAGCAGTACTTC.

This clonotype was seen a few times. The chain links TRBV29-1 to TRBJ2-1, with 11 bases matching TRBD2. Germline V CDR1 and CDR2: SQVTM, ANQGSEA. This CDR3 has 13 amino acids. Trimming cost V 3 bases and J 8 bases; bases outside gene matches: 3. CDR3: CSVDLAGGYEQFF. CDR3 sequence (DNA): TGCAGCGTTGACCTAGCGGGGGGTTATGAGCAGTTCTTC.

This clonotype appeared a few times. V and J are TRBV7-9 and TRBJ2-5, with D possibly matching TRBD1 (6 bases). Trimming cost V 4 bases and J 5 bases, with 20 bases left between them. This CDR3 has 16 residues. Germline V lookup: CDR1 SEHNR, CDR2 FQNEAQ (reference sequence). In DNA form, the CDR3 reads TGTGCCAGCAGCTACGATTGGACAGTAATCGGGGAGACCCAGTACTTC. Residues: CASSYDWTVIGETQYF.

The genes are TRBV29-1 and TRBJ1-1; D remains unclear. Trimming stripped 6 bases from V and 4 bases from J, with 12 bases between. CDR3 length: 12 amino acids. CDR1 is SQVTM and CDR2 is ANQGSEA in the germline V gene. Here the CDR3 DNA reads TGCAGCGTCGTTTATATGGGCACTGAAGCTTTCTTT. It specifies CSVVYMGTEAFF.

Remarks on this clonotype: One end of the junction is discordant with germline, which a read error may explain. The rearrangement joins TRBV20-1 to TRBJ2-1, with a weak D call TRBD1 (5 bases). Germline V lookup: CDR1 DFQATT, CDR2 SNEGSKA (reference sequence). CDR3 length equals 15 residues. CDR3 DNA sequence: TGCAGTGCTAGTCTAGGGCTGGGGCCCTACAATGAGCAGTCCTTC. Protein product: CSASLGLGPYNEQSF.

The chain uses TRBV10-3 and TRBJ2-1; TRBD1 agrees at 7 bases. The tail of the sequence fits TRBJ2-7 better, so the J call may be wrong. The CDR3 runs to 14 residues. Germline lookup yields CDR1 ENHRY and CDR2 SYGVKD. The CDR3 region is CAISERDRSYEQYF. CDR3 bases: TGTGCCATCAGTGAGAGGGACAGATCCTACGAGCAGTACTTC.

This clonotype showed up just a few times. This chain connects TRBV7-2 to TRBJ2-3; D unresolved. The CDR3 spans 12 residues. Germline assignment: CDR1 SGHTA and CDR2 FQGNSA. Trimming pared 5 bases from V and 3 bases from J, leaving 6 bases between. The CDR3 bases are TGTGCCAGCAGCCCAATGACAGATACGCAGTATTTT. This codes for CASSPMTDTQYF.

This chain uses TRBV12-5 with TRBJ2-1, with TRBD1 identical over 7 bases. The junction had 1 base not matched to a gene; V was cut back by 7 bases and J by 4 bases. The CDR3 runs 12 residues. In germline, CDR1 is LGHNT, CDR2 FRNRAP. The CDR3 bases are TGTGCTAGTGTGGGACAGTACAATGAGCAGTTCTTC. Amino acid sequence: CASVGQYNEQFF.

Comments on this clonotype: Mismatch with germline at one junction end may stem from a read error. This chain connects TRBV7-9 to TRBJ1-6; tentative D call: TRBD1 (6 bases). Germline lookup yields CDR1 SEHNR and CDR2 FQNEAQ (reference sequence). This CDR3 has 15 residues. Here the CDR3 reads CAGSLAMGGGSPLHF. The CDR3 nucleotides read TGTGCCGGCAGCTTAGCCATGGGGGGCGGGTCACCCCTCCACTTT. Complete variable domain (other parts from reference TRBV7-9 and TRBJ1-6): DTGVSQNPRHKITKRGQNVTFRCDPISEHNRLYWYRQTLGQGPEFLTYFQNEAQLEKSRLLSDRFSAERPKGSFSTLEIQRTEQGDSAMYLCAGSLAMGGGSPLHFGNGTRLTVT.

This clonotype has only a few counts. The CDR3 DNA is TGTGCCAGCGCCCGGACAGGGAACTCCTACGAGCAGTACTTC. Amino acid sequence: CASARTGNSYEQYF. The chain recombines TRBV2 with TRBJ2-7; 8 positions match TRBD1. The CDR3 is 14 residues long. The V segment lost 8 bases and the J segment 0 bases; nucleotides outside the gene matches: 6. Germline V CDR1 and CDR2: SNHLY, FYNNEI.

The chain links TRBV7-6 to TRBJ2-7; TRBD1 is a possible D gene (5 bases). The DNA end favors TRBJ2-5, so the J call may be wrong. Germline-derived CDR1 and CDR2 are SGHVS and FNYEAQ. The length of the CDR3 is 14 residues. For the CDR3, the DNA is TGTGCCAGCAGCTTAGTGGGGCAGAAAGAGACCCAGTACTTC. Protein sequence: CASSLVGQKETQYF.

This clonotype was counted between two and nine times. The V and J genes are TRBV20-1 and TRBJ2-1, with TRBD1 identical over 7 bases. V shed 7 bases and J 7 bases; nucleotides not matched to a gene: 16. This CDR3 has 15 residues. CDR1 and CDR2 (germline): DFQATT, SNEGSKA (reference sequence). The CDR3 sequence: CSVLDRERVGNEQFF. CDR3 DNA sequence: TGCAGTGTCCTTGACAGGGAGCGAGTGGGGAATGAGCAGTTCTTC.

This clonotype was seen only once. The V and J genes are TRBV7-2 and TRBJ1-4, with D maybe TRBD1 (5 bases). Germline CDR1 is SGHTA and CDR2 is FQGNSA. The germline V and J ends were trimmed by 0 bases and 1 base, with 6 bases remaining between them. The CDR3 extends over 15 amino acids. CDR3 sequence (DNA): TGTGCCAGCAGCTTAGCGGGGGTAACTAATGAAAAACTGTTTTTT. Its translation: CASSLAGVTNEKLFF.

Only a few counts were recorded for this clonotype. The gene calls are TRBV20-1 and TRBJ2-1; 14 positions match TRBD2. The CDR3 covers 17 residues. V trimming: 0 bases; J trimming: 9 bases; junction bases outside the gene matches: 10. Germline-derived CDR1 and CDR2 are DFQATT and SNEGSKA (reference sequence). CDR3 bases: TGCAGTGCTAGAGACCTGGGACTAGCGGGAGTATTAGGTGAGCAGTTCTTC. Its translation is CSARDLGLAGVLGEQFF.

The chain has TRBV20-1 and TRBJ1-4, with D possibly TRBD1 on 6 matching bases. The length of the CDR3 is 14 residues. Germline V gene sequence: CDR1 DFQATT, CDR2 SNEGSKA (reference sequence). Trimming pared 1 base from V and 7 bases from J, leaving 13 bases between. The CDR3 sequence is CSARVRTEFEKLFF. The CDR3 DNA reads as TGCAGTGCTAGAGTAAGGACAGAATTTGAAAAACTGTTTTTT.

This clonotype came up a few times. The chain carries TRBV6-4 and TRBJ2-1; 9 bases map to TRBD1. The CDR3 extends over 15 amino acids. Germline V CDR1 and CDR2: MRHNA, SNTAGT. Trimming cost V 5 bases and J 4 bases; bases outside gene matches: 6. The CDR3 nucleotides are TGTGCCAGCAGTTCCACCGGGACAGGGTACAATGAGCAGTTCTTC. Its translation: CASSSTGTGYNEQFF.

The rearrangement joins TRBV5-1 to TRBJ2-5; a possible D gene is TRBD2 (6 bases). The CDR3 spans 13 residues. Germline V gene lookup returns CDR1 SGHRS and CDR2 YFSETQ. V lost 4 bases, J lost 5 bases, and 12 bases lay in between. The CDR3 here is CASSNLAGETQYF. The CDR3 bases are TGCGCCAGCAGCAACCTGGCGGGGGAGACCCAGTACTTC.

Only one count was recorded for this clonotype. The chain couples TRBV20-1 to TRBJ2-7; the D is unclear. The germline gives CDR1 DFQATT, CDR2 SNEGSKA (reference sequence). The CDR3 has 13 residues. V gave up 3 bases and J gave up 0 bases, with 9 bases separating them. CDR3 loop: CSASPQSSYEQYF. The CDR3 nucleotides read TGCAGTGCTAGCCCCCAGAGCTCCTACGAGCAGTACTTC.

J is TRBJ2-7 and V is TRBV14; 9 bases fit TRBD2. CDR3 size: 16 residues. J was trimmed by 7 bases and V by 7 bases; bases with no gene match: 17. Germline values: CDR1 SGHDN, CDR2 FVKESK. The CDR3 region is CASMEAGGRGTNEQYF. The CDR3 nucleotides are TGTGCCAGCATGGAAGCGGGAGGACGGGGCACCAATGAGCAGTACTTC.

The rearrangement links TRBV20-1 to TRBJ2-3, with 11 nucleotides matching TRBD2. Trimming took 3 bases from V and 2 from J; bases not matched to a gene: 4. The germline CDR1 and CDR2 sequences are DFQATT and SNEGSKA (reference sequence). This CDR3 comprises 15 residues. CDR3 region: CSASLAGGFTDTQYF. CDR3 nucleotide sequence: TGCAGTGCTAGCCTAGCGGGAGGCTTCACAGATACGCAGTATTTT.